The 24 T cell receptor beta chains given below trace back to one sample, sequenced in a study of T cell repertoires in cytomegalovirus infection. TCRdb re-derived calls from the reads in MiXCR, one entry per CDR3 protein. This sample has 200,000 to 300,000 distinct CDR3 sequences; less than 9.5% occur once, and the top ten carry around 15%. The sequencing input was PBMCs. All receptors derive from a human donor in good health (CMV status not recorded). Some clones in this sample may be carry-over from other donors' samples.

This clonotype was observed at least ten times. J is TRBJ1-5 and V is TRBV12-3 or TRBV12-4; weak D call: TRBD1 (6 bases). V was trimmed by 5 bases and J by 5 bases, leaving 10 bases between them. The CDR3 sequence is 13 residues long. CDR3 DNA: TGTGCCAGCAGTGCAGGGGACTATCAGCCCCAGCATTTT. Protein sequence: CASSAGDYQPQHF.

This clonotype was recorded at least ten times. The chain recombines TRBV6-2 or TRBV6-3 with TRBJ1-5; D ambiguous. This CDR3 contains 18 residues. V lost 2 bases and J 0 bases, leaving 17 bases between the germline ends. Germline V gives CDR1 MNHEY, CDR2 SVGEGT. CDR3 DNA: TGTGCCAGCAGTTACCCAACGCGGCAGAGAGATAGCAATCAGCCCCAGCATTTT. Protein sequence: CASSYPTRQRDSNQPQHF.

This clonotype was recorded many times. V gene TRBV6-2 or TRBV6-3 combines with J gene TRBJ2-7, with TRBD1 matching 8 bases. Germline trimming cut 0 bases from V and 2 bases from J; bases unmatched to any gene: 6. The CDR3 sequence is 16 residues long. Germline loops: CDR1 MNHEY, CDR2 SVGEGT. The CDR3 DNA reads TGTGCCAGCAGTTACTCGAAGGGGACAGGACCCTACGAGCAGTACTTC. Its translation is CASSYSKGTGPYEQYF.

The chain joins TRBV11-2 to TRBJ2-1; tentatively, D is TRBD2 (5 bases). The CDR3 runs 12 residues. Trimming cost V 1 base and J 9 bases, with 7 bases left between them. Germline V gene lookup returns CDR1 SGHAT and CDR2 FQNNGV. The CDR3 here is CASSLGRFEQFF. The DNA for the CDR3 is TGTGCCAGCAGCTTAGGGAGGTTTGAGCAGTTCTTC.

This clonotype was counted between two and nine times. The chain carries TRBV29-1 and TRBJ2-7, with a possible D match to TRBD1 (7 bases). CDR1 is SQVTM and CDR2 is ANQGSEA in the germline V gene. Deletions cut 4 bases from V and 5 bases from J, with 15 bases between. This CDR3 region has 13 residues. The CDR3 DNA reads as TGCAGCGTTGTGGGGGGCAGGGGGAACGAGCAGTACTTC. Protein sequence: CSVVGGRGNEQYF.

This clonotype appeared a few times. The chain recombines TRBV15 with TRBJ1-1; a possible D gene is TRBD1 (6 bases). V was pared by 0 bases and J by 0 bases, with 11 bases between. Per germline, CDR1 LNHNV and CDR2 YYDKDF (reference sequence). This CDR3 is built from 16 residues. The CDR3 is CATSRERGAMNTEAFF. DNA for the CDR3: TGTGCCACCAGCAGAGAAAGGGGGGCGATGAACACTGAAGCTTTCTTT.

This clonotype was counted ten times or more. CDR3 amino acids: CASSSYRDRDTGELFF. The CDR3 bases are TGTGCCAGCAGCAGTTACCGGGACAGGGACACCGGGGAGCTGTTTTTT. The rearrangement joins TRBV28 to TRBJ2-2; 9 nucleotides line up with TRBD1. Trimming took 6 bases from V and 3 from J; bases not matched to a gene: 8. CDR3 length equals 16 residues. The germline gives CDR1 MDHEN, CDR2 SYDVKM.

Only a few counts were recorded for this clonotype. The chain recombines TRBV18 with TRBJ1-1; the D gene is possibly TRBD1 (5 bases). Trimming took off 3 bases at V and 0 bases at J, with 17 bases between the two ends. The CDR3 spans 17 residues. CDR1 KGHSH and CDR2 LQKENI come from the germline V gene. As DNA, the CDR3 is TGTGCCAGCTCACCCCGAGTGGGGGGAACAGTGAACACTGAAGCTTTCTTT. Encoded protein: CASSPRVGGTVNTEAFF.

This clonotype has a count of ten or more. V gene TRBV7-2 combines with J gene TRBJ2-5, with 12 positions matching TRBD1. Per the germline V gene, CDR1 is SGHTA and CDR2 is FQGNSA. Trimming cost V 5 bases and J 5 bases; bases outside gene matches: 3. This CDR3 region has 14 residues. Here the CDR3 DNA reads TGTGCCAGCAGCCGGGACAGGGGGCGTGAGACCCAGTACTTC. It codes for CASSRDRGRETQYF.

This clonotype was counted many times. The chain is built from TRBV7-2 and TRBJ2-5; D gene ambiguous. V lost 7 bases and J 5 bases, leaving 14 bases between the germline ends. There are 13 residues in the CDR3. CDR1 is SGHTA, CDR2 FQGNSA, per germline. CDR3 loop: CASTPSFRETQYF. The CDR3, as DNA: TGTGCCAGCACCCCCTCGTTCCGGGAGACCCAGTACTTC.

This clonotype was counted ten times or more. The chain links TRBV29-1 to TRBJ2-5, with no clear D. This CDR3 is 11 amino acids long. Germline V gene lookup returns CDR1 SQVTM and CDR2 ANQGSEA. The V end was cut by 7 bases, the J end by 5 bases, with 11 bases between. The CDR3 DNA is TGCAGCGCAAGACACGTGGAGACCCAGTACTTC. Protein: CSARHVETQYF.

This clonotype has ten or more counts. This chain connects TRBV7-9 to TRBJ1-6, with D unclear. This CDR3 is 15 amino acids long. The ends were cut back, 8 bases at V and 7 bases at J, with 18 bases in the middle. Germline V lookup: CDR1 SEHNR, CDR2 FQNEAQ (reference sequence). In DNA, the CDR3 is TGTGCCAGCTCCGGCGAACAACGGGGAAATTCACCCCTCCACTTT. This sequence encodes CASSGEQRGNSPLHF. The full variable domain, completed using reference TRBV7-9 and TRBJ1-6, is DTGVSQNPRHKITKRGQNVTFRCDPISEHNRLYWYRQTLGQGPEFLTYFQNEAQLEKSRLLSDRFSAERPKGSFSTLEIQRTEQGDSAMYLCASSGEQRGNSPLHFGNGTRLTVT.

The gene calls are TRBV29-1 and TRBJ2-3; TRBD2 aligns across 9 bases. The trim removed 4 bases at V and 0 bases at J, leaving 5 bases unmatched. The CDR3 length is 15 residues. Germline-derived CDR1 and CDR2 are SQVTM and ANQGSEA. The CDR3, as DNA: TGCAGCGTTGTTCGCCTAGCGGGGAGCACAGATACGCAGTATTTT. Protein: CSVVRLAGSTDTQYF.

This clonotype was recorded at least ten times. CDR3 sequence (DNA): TGTGCCTGGAAGATACAGGGGGCCAACGTCCTGACTTTC. This encodes CAWKIQGANVLTF. The chain uses TRBV30 and TRBJ2-6; D ambiguous. V shed 4 bases and J shed 4 bases, with 8 bases lying between them. This CDR3 has 13 residues. Germline V gene data show CDR1 as GTSNPN and CDR2 as SVGIG (reference sequence).

The chain carries TRBV30 and TRBJ2-5, with 8 positions matching TRBD1. CDR1 GTSNPN and CDR2 SVGIG come from the germline V gene (reference sequence). V trimming: 4 bases; J trimming: 3 bases; junction bases outside the gene matches: 7. The CDR3 spans 14 residues. The CDR3 is CAWTRLDREETQYF. The CDR3 DNA follows: TGTGCCTGGACCCGATTGGACAGGGAAGAGACCCAGTACTTC.

V usage is TRBV2 and J usage is TRBJ1-6; D is perhaps TRBD1 (6 bases). The germline V and J ends were trimmed by 8 bases and 9 bases, with 17 bases remaining between them. The CDR3 extends over 14 amino acids. The germline V gene has CDR1 SNHLY and CDR2 FYNNEI. CDR3 region: CASSGTSGGSPLHF. The CDR3 DNA sequence: TGTGCCAGCTCCGGGACATCGGGCGGTTCACCCCTCCACTTT. The whole variable domain, remainder taken from reference TRBV2 and TRBJ1-6, is EPEVTQTPSHQVTQMGQEVILRCVPISNHLYFYWYRQILGQKVEFLVSFYNNEISEKSEIFDDQFSVERPDGSNFTLKIRSTKLEDSAMYFCASSGTSGGSPLHFGNGTRLTVT.

J is TRBJ1-1 and V is TRBV6-1; no reliable D call. The germline V gene encodes CDR1 MNHNS and CDR2 SASEGT. The CDR3 covers 13 residues. V was cut by 5 bases and J by 1 base, with 8 bases left in between. The CDR3 protein is CASSLTKNTEAFF. In nucleotides, the CDR3 is TGTGCCAGCAGTCTAACTAAGAACACTGAAGCTTTCTTT.

This chain joins TRBV20-1 and TRBJ1-2, with TRBD1 identical over 7 bases. Per germline, CDR1 DFQATT and CDR2 SNEGSKA (reference sequence). V lost 3 bases, J lost 4 bases, and 8 bases stayed unmatched. This CDR3 is built from 14 residues. DNA for the CDR3: TGCAGTGCTAGCAACCAGGGGGTAGGCTATGGCTACACCTTC. Its translation is CSASNQGVGYGYTF.

The rearrangement links TRBV20-1 to TRBJ2-7; 12 bases align to TRBD1. The ends lost 6 bases at V and 7 bases at J; junction bases unmatched: 13. Germline V gene lookup returns CDR1 DFQATT and CDR2 SNEGSKA (reference sequence). The CDR3 has 15 residues. CDR3 DNA sequence: TGCAGTGCCCCCACGCCGGGACAGGGGGCGCGGGAGCAGTACTTC. It encodes CSAPTPGQGAREQYF.

The chain is built from TRBV20-1 and TRBJ2-2; no clear D. Trimming took 1 base from V and 0 from J, leaving 6 bases between them. The germline gives CDR1 DFQATT, CDR2 SNEGSKA (reference sequence). The CDR3 is 14 residues long. The CDR3 region is CSARVFANTGELFF. Here the CDR3 DNA reads TGCAGTGCTAGAGTCTTCGCGAACACCGGGGAGCTGTTTTTT.

This clonotype was observed a few times. The chain combines TRBV30 with TRBJ1-1; tentative D call: TRBD1 (6 bases). This CDR3 has 13 amino acids. The germline V and J ends were trimmed by 8 bases and 0 bases, with 13 bases remaining between them. Per the germline V gene, CDR1 is GTSNPN and CDR2 is SVGIG (reference sequence). The CDR3 loop is CAVDRTLNTEAFF. For the CDR3, the DNA is TGTGCCGTGGACAGAACTCTGAACACTGAAGCTTTCTTT.

This clonotype was seen repeatedly, ten times or more. J is TRBJ2-3 and V is TRBV28; 9 positions agree with TRBD1. CDR3 length equals 16 residues. With V trimmed by 6 bases and J by 2 bases, 9 bases remained unmatched. Germline values: CDR1 MDHEN, CDR2 SYDVKM. CDR3 nucleotides: TGTGCCAGCAGCACCGCCGGGACAGGGAACACAGATACGCAGTATTTT. Translating gives CASSTAGTGNTDTQYF.

This clonotype was counted at least ten times. The CDR3 DNA follows: TGTGCCAGCAGCTTACAGGCGGGCAATCAGCCCCAGCATTTT. It is translated as CASSLQAGNQPQHF. The chain is built from TRBV7-2 and TRBJ1-5; D gene uncertain. The V gene lost 2 bases and the J gene lost 2 bases, with 7 bases spanning the gap. Germline V gene lookup returns CDR1 SGHTA and CDR2 FQGNSA. The CDR3 runs 14 residues.

This clonotype was recorded many times. The chain employs TRBV7-6 and TRBJ2-1; 13 bases match TRBD2. Germline lookup yields CDR1 SGHVS and CDR2 FNYEAQ. CDR3 size: 15 residues. After removal of 5 bases from V and 8 bases from J, the junction contained 6 bases not matched to a gene. The CDR3 here is CASSQGLAGVDEQFF. CDR3 DNA sequence: TGTGCCAGCAGCCAAGGACTAGCGGGAGTGGATGAGCAGTTCTTC.